This T cell receptor (beta chain) was observed in a study of T cell repertoires in cytomegalovirus infection. Via MiXCR, TCRdb re-called the reads, giving one row per CDR3 protein. Of about 89,000 distinct CDR3 sequences in the sample, less than 30% were seen once. Trimming shortened V by 1 base and J by 6 bases, and 6 bases separated the two germline ends. Germline CDR1 is SEHNR and CDR2 is FQNEAQ (reference sequence). The CDR3 sequence is 12 residues long. This clonotype was recorded many times. Its specificity is not known. Sample: CD8+ T cells from cultured PBMCs, taken from culture after CMV antigen stimulation. This clonotype originated in a human donor in good health (CMV status not recorded). Some clones in this sample may be carry-over from other donors' samples. The rearrangement links TRBV7-9 to TRBJ1-1; D is unclear. In DNA, the CDR3 is TGTGCCAGCAGCTTAGAAGAGGCTGAAGCTTTCTTT. Amino acids: CASSLEEAEAFF. The full variable domain, completed using reference TRBV7-9 and TRBJ1-1, is DTGVSQNPRHKITKRGQNVTFRCDPISEHNRLYWYRQTLGQGPEFLTYFQNEAQLEKSRLLSDRFSAERPKGSFSTLEIQRTEQGDSAMYLCASSLEEAEAFFGQGTRLTVV.